Following are 12 T cell receptor beta chains from one sample sequenced in a study of shared clonotypes between healthy human individuals. Sequenced by immunoSEQ multiplex PCR; TCRdb stores in-frame clones only, minus some. The repertoire holds some 2,000,000 clones, with approximately 94% as singletons. The sample taken for sequencing was naive CD4+ T cells sorted from blood. The subset: CD45RA+ positively selected. The receptors originated from a man aged 18 to 35 in good health.

In DNA form, the CDR3 reads TGCGCCAGCAGCTTGACAGGGCGGAACGAGCAGTACTTC. As protein: CASSLTGRNEQYF. The J gene is TRBJ2-7, the V gene TRBV5-1, with a weak D call TRBD1 (6 bases). Trimming took 1 base from V and 5 from J, leaving 10 bases between them. This CDR3 spans 13 amino acids. CDR1 SGHRS and CDR2 YFSETQ come from the germline V gene.

The J gene is TRBJ2-3, the V gene TRBV6-6; no clear D gene. V lost 7 bases and J lost 8, with 13 bases in between. Per germline, CDR1 MNHNY and CDR2 SVGAGI (reference sequence). This CDR3 is built from 12 residues. CDR3 region: CASTSGLGTQYF. CDR3 sequence (DNA): TGTGCCAGCACGTCGGGCCTCGGTACGCAGTATTTT.

The chain uses TRBV5-4 and TRBJ2-7, with D possibly being TRBD2 (5 bases). The CDR3 length is 13 residues. Per germline, CDR1 SGHNT and CDR2 YYREEE (reference sequence). Trimming removed 4 bases from V and 3 bases from J, with 11 bases in between. In DNA, the CDR3 is TGTGCCAGCAGCCCGGACTTGCGCTACGAGCAGTACTTC. As protein: CASSPDLRYEQYF.

The chain has TRBV9 and TRBJ1-4; 8 nucleotides agree with TRBD1. J lost 10 bases, V lost 0 bases, and 14 bases had no gene match. Germline V lookup: CDR1 SGDLS, CDR2 YYNGEE. CDR3 length: 17 amino acids. This CDR3 reads CASSVGVAGTGDGKLFF. As DNA, the CDR3 is TGTGCCAGCAGCGTAGGGGTAGCGGGGACAGGAGATGGAAAACTGTTTTTT. The whole variable domain, remainder taken from reference TRBV9 and TRBJ1-4, is DSGVTQTPKHLITATGQRVTLRCSPRSGDLSVYWYQQSLDQGLQFLIQYYNGEERAKGNILERFSAQQFPDLHSELNLSSLELGDSALYFCASSVGVAGTGDGKLFFGSGTQLSVL.

This clone was recorded once. This chain joins TRBV5-1 and TRBJ2-7, with D perhaps matching TRBD1 (6 bases). CDR3 size: 15 residues. Trimming left V 2 bases short and J 4 bases short, with 16 bases between. The germline gives CDR1 SGHRS, CDR2 YFSETQ. The CDR3 DNA reads TGCGCCAGCAGCTTTTTTCCAGGGGACGGGTACGAGCAGTACTTC. Residues: CASSFFPGDGYEQYF. The whole variable domain, filled in from reference TRBV5-1 and TRBJ2-7, reads KAGVTQTPRYLIKTRGQQVTLSCSPISGHRSVSWYQQTPGQGLQFLFEYFSETQRNKGNFPGRFSGRQFSNSRSEMNVSTLELGDSALYLCASSFFPGDGYEQYFGPGTRLTVT.

This chain connects TRBV28 to TRBJ1-2; TRBD1 is a possible D gene (6 bases). Germline V lookup: CDR1 MDHEN, CDR2 SYDVKM. The CDR3 has 13 amino acids. V gave up 5 bases and J gave up 7 bases, with 14 bases separating them. This chain's CDR3 is CASSLTGFSGYTF. The DNA for the CDR3 is TGTGCCAGCAGTCTTACAGGGTTTTCTGGCTACACCTTC.

Notes on this clone: Other DNA sequences within the sample encode an identical CDR3. Here the CDR3 reads CASSEAATGGYEQYF. The CDR3 DNA is TGTGCCAGCAGTGAAGCGGCCACCGGGGGCTACGAGCAGTACTTC. J is TRBJ2-7 and V is TRBV6-1; D is perhaps TRBD2 (6 bases). V lost 0 bases and J 3 bases, leaving 12 bases between the germline ends. Germline values: CDR1 MNHNS, CDR2 SASEGT. CDR3 length: 15 residues.

This rearrangement joins TRBV5-1 to TRBJ2-5, with unresolved D. With the DNA end fitting TRBJ2-7 better, the J assignment may be wrong. Germline V gene sequence: CDR1 SGHRS, CDR2 YFSETQ. The CDR3 has 12 amino acids. The CDR3 is CASSLDLYEQYF. The CDR3 DNA sequence: TGCGCCAGCAGCTTGGATCTCTACGAGCAGTACTTC.

The chain carries TRBV5-6 and TRBJ1-6; 7 bases map to TRBD1. Germline V CDR1 and CDR2: SGHDT, YYEEEE. This CDR3 contains 17 residues. Trimming cost V 4 bases and J 0 bases; bases outside gene matches: 7. CDR3: CASSPDRASSYNSPLHF. In DNA form, the CDR3 reads TGTGCCAGCAGCCCCGACAGGGCAAGCTCCTATAATTCACCCCTCCACTTT.

The V gene is TRBV4-1, the J gene TRBJ1-2, with a possible D match to TRBD1 (5 bases). The length of the CDR3 is 14 residues. Germline V CDR1 and CDR2: MGHRA, YSYEKL. The germline V and J ends were trimmed by 4 bases and 4 bases, with 13 bases remaining between them. For the CDR3, the DNA is TGCGCCAGCAGCCGGGACCAGGGTAGCTATGGCTACACCTTC. Translated, it gives CASSRDQGSYGYTF.

This rearrangement joins TRBV11-3 to TRBJ2-1; 11 bases agree with TRBD2. The CDR3 loop spans 14 amino acids. The ends lost 5 bases at V and 9 bases at J; junction bases unmatched: 6. Germline loops: CDR1 SGHNT, CDR2 YENEEA. In DNA form, the CDR3 reads TGTGCCAGCAGCCGCGGACTAGCGGGCCTTGAGCAGTTCTTC. This sequence encodes CASSRGLAGLEQFF. The full variable domain, completed using reference TRBV11-3 and TRBJ2-1, is EAGVVQSPRYKIIEKKQPVAFWCNPISGHNTLYWYLQNLGQGPELLIRYENEEAVDDSQLPKDRFSAERLKGVDSTLKIQPAELGDSAVYLCASSRGLAGLEQFFGPGTRLTVL.

The CDR3 is CASSLQREETGELFF. In DNA, the CDR3 is TGTGCCAGCAGCCTTCAGCGGGAGGAAACCGGGGAGCTGTTTTTT. V gene TRBV9 combines with J gene TRBJ2-2; 9 bases match TRBD2. CDR3 length: 15 amino acids. Germline lookup yields CDR1 SGDLS and CDR2 YYNGEE. V shed 4 bases and J 5 bases; nucleotides not matched to a gene: 6.